This record covers a single TCR beta chain. Its cognate antigen is unknown. This entry comes from a study of long-term antiretroviral therapy in people with HIV. Across the whole study: About a decade before 2015, the earliest samples were taken when ART was typically delayed. The study, taken as a whole, reports: Transplant donor controls retained higher diversity, though diversity increased after ART.

Before they underwent DNA extraction, samples held about 1-10 million cryopreserved PBMC. Researchers report immunoSEQ v3.0 was run at survey level. Repertoires were generated with immunoSEQ multiplex PCR, while TCRdb's copy carries only in-frame clones and drops some. The data show 10,000 to 15,000 clones, with 77% seen just once and about 20% held by the top ten. The germline V and J ends were trimmed by 0 bases and 6 bases, with 20 bases remaining between them. The CDR3 is 16 residues long. The germline V gene encodes CDR1 GTSNPN and CDR2 SVGIG (reference sequence). The starting material was unsorted PBMCs, obtained 0.5 years before starting antiretroviral therapy. This clonotype originated in a woman in her thirties or forties with HIV. The chain is built from TRBV30 and TRBJ2-5, with D possibly being TRBD2 (5 bases). CDR3 coding DNA: TGTGCCTGGAGTGTAAGAGAAGGGCGTGGGAGTAAGACCCAGTACTTC. Its protein product is CAWSVREGRGSKTQYF.